Listed below are T cell receptor beta chains from one sample, sequenced in a study of T-cell memory formation after mild COVID-19. TCRdb reanalysed the 5' RACE reads using MiXCR and keeps one entry per CDR3 protein. The sample includes around 370,000 distinct CDR3 sequences, about 21% of them seen just once. The sample comprised PBMCs or a T cell subset sorted from them (not recorded which). The source is an adult woman who had mild COVID-19 (a few samples of this study predate the infection). Cell type and time point are not known. Each CDR3 is given with its conserved first and last residue. Fields, in order: D gene, J gene, V gene, CDR3 length, clone size, CDR3 protein, CDR3 DNA. D genes are given only for firm matches. The size entry is marked missing in some rows and otherwise reads once, few, many or a size class.

NA | TRBJ2-1 | TRBV6-5 | 15 | NA | CASSLLDRNYNEQFF | TGTGCCAGCAGTTTGCTGGACAGAAACTACAATGAGCAGTTCTTC
NA | TRBJ1-2 | TRBV5-1 | 14 | NA | CASSLEQGNYGYTF | TGCGCCAGCAGCTTGGAGCAGGGCAACTATGGCTACACCTTC
TRBD2 | TRBJ2-1 | TRBV7-2 | 14 | NA | CASSLMGLGNEQFF | TGTGCCAGCAGCTTAATGGGACTAGGCAATGAGCAGTTCTTC
NA | TRBJ2-1 | TRBV29-1 | 15 | NA | CSVDSGPSIYNEQFF | TGCAGCGTTGACTCGGGGCCCTCGATCTACAATGAGCAGTTCTTC
TRBD2 | TRBJ2-1 | TRBV24-1 | 17 | few | CATSDLGLAGGDNEQFF | TGTGCCACCAGTGATTTGGGACTAGCGGGAGGAGACAATGAGCAGTTCTTC
NA | TRBJ1-2 | TRBV7-2 | 17 | NA | CASSLSTREMINYGYTF | TGTGCCAGCAGCCTCTCTACCAGGGAGATGATTAACTATGGCTACACCTTC
TRBD2 | TRBJ2-2 | TRBV20-1 | 15 | few | CSARLAGGVTGELFF | TGCAGTGCTAGGCTAGCGGGGGGAGTTACCGGGGAGCTGTTTTTT
NA | TRBJ2-7 | TRBV3-1 | 14 | NA | CASSLSVGDYEQYF | TGTGCCAGCAGTCTGAGCGTAGGGGACTACGAGCAGTACTTC
NA | TRBJ2-6 | TRBV6-5 | 13 | few | CASSSPGANVLTF | TGTGCCAGCAGTTCCCCGGGGGCCAACGTCCTGACTTTC
NA | TRBJ1-4 | TRBV4-3 | 12 | NA | CASSQAREKLFF | TGCGCCAGCAGCCAAGCGAGAGAAAAACTGTTTTTT
NA | TRBJ2-7 | TRBV5-5 | 13 | few | CASSLLSSYEQYF | TGTGCCAGCAGCTTGCTTAGCTCCTACGAGCAGTACTTC
NA | TRBJ2-7 | TRBV12-3/TRBV12-4 | 12 | many | CASSPGEGEQYF | TGTGCCAGCAGTCCAGGGGAGGGAGAGCAGTACTTC
TRBD1 | TRBJ2-3 | TRBV7-2 | 15 | NA | CASSLPGQITDTQYF | TGTGCCAGCAGCTTGCCGGGACAGATTACAGATACGCAGTATTTT
NA | TRBJ2-3 | TRBV29-1 | 15 | NA | CSVAPVEEATDTQYF | TGCAGCGTTGCCCCGGTAGAGGAGGCGACAGATACGCAGTATTTT
NA | TRBJ2-1 | TRBV11-3 | 15 | NA | CASSPSGTLYNEQFF | TGTGCCAGCAGCCCCTCGGGAACTCTCTACAATGAGCAGTTCTTC
NA | TRBJ2-3 | TRBV19 | 16 | NA | CASEPGASLSTDTQYF | TGTGCCAGTGAACCCGGGGCTAGCCTCAGCACAGATACGCAGTATTTT
TRBD1 | TRBJ2-1 | TRBV29-1 | 13 | few | CSTWTGGSNEQFF | TGCAGCACGTGGACAGGGGGTAGTAATGAGCAGTTCTTC
NA | TRBJ2-3 | TRBV9 | 17 | many | CASSPSSSSAGTDTQYF | TGTGCCAGCAGCCCCTCCTCTAGTAGCGCGGGGACAGATACGCAGTATTTT
NA | TRBJ2-1 | TRBV11-2 | 16 | few | CASSLPSGRSYNEQFF | TGTGCCAGCAGCTTACCCAGCGGGCGTTCCTACAATGAGCAGTTCTTC
NA | TRBJ2-3 | TRBV9 | 15 | NA | CASSVQGSRTDTQYF | TGTGCCAGCAGCGTACAGGGTAGTCGCACAGATACGCAGTATTTT
NA | TRBJ1-6 | TRBV5-6 | 15 | many | CASSPRGRSNSPLHF | TGTGCCAGCAGCCCCCGGGGGCGATCAAATTCACCCCTCCACTTT
TRBD1 | TRBJ2-5 | TRBV5-1 | 15 | few | CASSPGDRGQETQYF | TGCGCCAGCAGCCCCGGGGACAGAGGACAAGAGACCCAGTACTTC
NA | TRBJ2-1 | TRBV7-6 | 15 | few | CASSGSGLAYNEQFF | TGTGCCAGCAGCGGTAGCGGACTGGCCTACAATGAGCAGTTCTTC
TRBD1 | TRBJ2-1 | TRBV7-3 | 18 | many | CASSSRLTGTGAYNEQFF | TGTGCCAGCAGCTCCCGCCTTACCGGGACAGGGGCCTACAATGAGCAGTTCTTC
TRBD1 | TRBJ2-5 | TRBV24-1 | 13 | few | CATEAQGMETQYF | TGTGCCACCGAGGCACAGGGGATGGAGACCCAGTACTTC
NA | TRBJ2-7 | TRBV15 | 12 | many | CATSRQYIGQYF | TGTGCCACCAGCAGACAGTATATCGGGCAGTACTTC
TRBD2 | TRBJ2-1 | TRBV5-6 | 15 | few | CASSPGPSGSAEQFF | TGTGCCAGCAGCCCCGGGCCTAGCGGGAGTGCTGAGCAGTTCTTC
TRBD2 | TRBJ2-7 | TRBV11-3 | 15 | few | CASSSTSGITYEQYF | TGTGCCAGCAGCTCGACTAGCGGGATAACCTACGAGCAGTACTTC
NA | TRBJ2-7 | TRBV4-3 | 15 | NA | CASSQQPGEIYEQYF | TGCGCCAGCAGCCAGCAGCCGGGGGAAATCTACGAGCAGTACTTC
NA | TRBJ2-3 | TRBV20-1 | 18 | NA | CSARDRGSSGPSTDTQYF | TGCAGTGCTAGAGACAGGGGGAGTAGCGGGCCTAGCACAGATACGCAGTATTTT
NA | TRBJ2-3 | TRBV6-1 | 16 | few | CASRKHIRERTDTQYF | TGTGCCAGCAGGAAACACATCAGGGAGAGAACAGATACGCAGTATTTT
TRBD1 | TRBJ2-3 | TRBV5-1 | 16 | NA | CASSSGDRGRKDTQYF | TGCGCCAGCAGTTCGGGGGACAGGGGGCGCAAAGATACGCAGTATTTT
TRBD2 | TRBJ2-1 | TRBV4-2 | 17 | few | CASSQVGSGRPYNEQFF | TGTGCCAGCAGCCAAGTGGGTAGCGGGAGGCCCTACAATGAGCAGTTCTTC
TRBD1 | TRBJ2-2 | TRBV2 | 15 | NA | CASRVDRGSAGELFF | TGTGCCAGCAGGGTGGACAGGGGTAGTGCCGGGGAGCTGTTTTTT
TRBD2 | TRBJ2-2 | TRBV5-4 | 16 | NA | CASSVALAGRTGELFF | TGTGCCAGCAGCGTAGCACTAGCGGGAAGGACCGGGGAGCTGTTTTTT
NA | TRBJ2-7 | TRBV24-1 | 17 | few | CATSERSDTPGYYEQYF | TGTGCCACCAGTGAAAGATCGGACACACCAGGTTACTACGAGCAGTACTTC
NA | TRBJ1-1 | TRBV20-1 | 13 | few | CSARSAVNTEAFF | TGCAGTGCTAGGTCGGCGGTGAACACTGAAGCTTTCTTT
TRBD1 | TRBJ1-1 | TRBV5-1 | 15 | few | CASSSWTGLNTEAFF | TGCGCCAGCAGCTCGTGGACAGGGTTGAACACTGAAGCTTTCTTT